This record concerns one TCR beta chain sequence. Trimming removed 5 bases from V and 5 bases from J, with 9 bases in between. This CDR3 has 12 amino acids. The V gene's germline CDR1 is LNHDA and CDR2 SQIVND (reference sequence). The record originates from a study of blood T cell repertoires in COVID-19. Study-wide background: The samples span acute and convalescent COVID-19 from the United States, Italy and Spain. The analysed material was cDNA or gDNA that came from T cells, B-cell-depleted T cells, or PBMCs.

In the original workflow: Amplification of reference gene primers was used by the study to estimate nucleated cell counts. Only in-frame clones appear in the TCRdb table, and some are missing; sequencing was by immunoSEQ multiplex PCR. The V and J calls and clone size were taken over from that table, and D and trimming were inferred from the DNA. In the table there are more than 35,000 clones, approximately 90% of which are singletons. This receptor was taken from a human donor in a cohort sampled during active COVID-19. The chain joins TRBV19 to TRBJ1-1; D is unclear. Sequenced material: peripheral blood. The CDR3 DNA reads as TGTGCCAGTAGTGCGCTCGGGACTGAAGCTTTCTTT. Protein product: CASSALGTEAFF.